The T cell receptor beta chain under discussion was sequenced for a study of blood T cell repertoires in COVID-19. For the study at large: Sites across the United States, Italy and Spain contributed samples from acute and convalescent COVID-19. From T cells, B-cell-depleted T cells, or PBMCs came the material, which was cDNA or gDNA.

V was clipped by 2 bases and J by 7 bases; unmatched bases: 8. This CDR3 is built from 15 residues. Germline loops: CDR1 MNHEY, CDR2 SVGAGI. Original processing methods: The authors estimated nucleated cell counts from reference gene primer amplification. TCRdb's table, derived via immunoSEQ multiplex PCR, lists solely in-frame clones and lacks some. V, J and clone size reflect that table, while D and trimming were determined from the DNA. This sample has roughly 250,000 clones, with around nine tenths found just once. The sample was peripheral blood. The TCR was taken from a woman aged 40 to 49 who had recovered from COVID-19. The chain joins TRBV6-5 to TRBJ1-5; 7 positions match TRBD1. In DNA form, the CDR3 reads TGTGCCAGCAGTTACGAGGGCAGGGGGGAACAGCCCCAGCATTTT. Protein sequence: CASSYEGRGEQPQHF.